What follows are 9 T cell receptor beta chains derived from one specimen sequenced in a study of PD-L1 blockade in urothelial cancer. Some clones are missing from TCRdb's copy, which holds only in-frame ones; the method was immunoSEQ multiplex PCR. The repertoire holds some 65,000 clones, with roughly 79% as singletons. Time point described: pretreatment peripheral blood. The sequences come from PBMCs, collected around atezolizumab (anti-PD-L1) treatment. The receptors were gathered from a man aged 70-80 years with urothelial cancer.

The rearrangement links TRBV6-5 to TRBJ2-7, with TRBD2 matching 14 bases. With 6 bases clipped from V and 3 bases from J, the junction kept 4 bases outside the gene matches. The CDR3 runs to 15 residues. Germline-derived CDR1 and CDR2 are MNHEY and SVGAGI. The CDR3 sequence: CASRGGTSGSYEQYF. The CDR3 region has the DNA TGTGCCAGCAGAGGGGGGACTAGCGGGAGCTACGAGCAGTACTTC.

The CDR3 sequence is CASSLGTATEAFF. DNA of the CDR3: TGCGCCAGCAGCTTAGGGACAGCCACTGAAGCTTTCTTT. The V gene is TRBV5-1, the J gene TRBJ1-1; 7 bases line up with TRBD1. Germline CDR1 reads SGHRS; CDR2 reads YFSETQ. V shed 2 bases and J 4 bases; nucleotides not matched to a gene: 2. The CDR3 runs 13 residues.

V gene TRBV12-5 combines with J gene TRBJ2-2; unclear D gene. This CDR3 is 14 amino acids long. V was shortened by 2 bases and J by 0 bases, with 4 bases between the two germline ends. Germline assignment: CDR1 LGHNT and CDR2 FRNRAP. The CDR3 DNA is TGTGCTAGTGGTTTGAGCCCGAACACCGGGGAGCTGTTTTTT. This translates into CASGLSPNTGELFF.

J is TRBJ2-7 and V is TRBV20-1; TRBD1 is a possible D gene (6 bases). Trimming stripped 5 bases from V and 9 bases from J, with 14 bases between. The V gene's germline CDR1 is DFQATT and CDR2 SNEGSKA (reference sequence). There are 11 residues in the CDR3. DNA for the CDR3: TGCAGTGCTCGAACAGGGCCGGGGCAGTACTTC. Translation gives CSARTGPGQYF.

The chain recombines TRBV2 with TRBJ2-7; a weak D match, TRBD2 (6 bases). This CDR3 region has 14 residues. V was shortened by 3 bases and J by 3 bases, with 12 bases between the two germline ends. Germline CDR1 reads SNHLY; CDR2 reads FYNNEI. CDR3 sequence: CASSEGPSVYEQYF. CDR3 sequence (DNA): TGTGCCAGCAGTGAGGGGCCTAGCGTCTACGAGCAGTACTTC.

V and J are TRBV5-8 and TRBJ1-5, with D perhaps matching TRBD1 (5 bases). V shed 2 bases and J shed 6 bases, with 18 bases lying between them. The CDR3 sequence is 16 residues long. CDR1 is SGHTS and CDR2 is YDEGEE in the germline V gene. In DNA form, the CDR3 reads TGTGCCAGCAGCTTAGATGGGAGAGGGGAGGGTCAGCCCCAGCATTTT. Residues: CASSLDGRGEGQPQHF.

The chain employs TRBV7-2 and TRBJ2-2, with 9 bases identical to TRBD2. CDR3 length equals 16 residues. Germline CDR1 SGHTA, CDR2 FQGNSA. Losses at the gene ends were 3 bases for V and 2 bases for J; bases not matched to a gene: 4. In DNA, the CDR3 is TGTGCCAGCAGCTTTGGACTAGCGTTAAACACCGGGGAGCTGTTTTTT. Translated: CASSFGLALNTGELFF.

The V and J genes are TRBV5-4 and TRBJ2-1; the match to TRBD1 covers 7 bases. Germline lookup yields CDR1 SGHNT and CDR2 YYREEE (reference sequence). The V segment lost 1 base and the J segment 10 bases; nucleotides outside the gene matches: 2. The CDR3 has 12 residues. In DNA form, the CDR3 reads TGTGCCAGCAGCTTGATGGACAGGGAGCAGTTCTTC. Protein sequence: CASSLMDREQFF.

The J gene is TRBJ1-3, the V gene TRBV9, with 8 bases that match TRBD1. This CDR3 has 17 amino acids. Germline V gives CDR1 SGDLS, CDR2 YYNGEE. Losses at the gene ends were 3 bases for V and 0 bases for J; bases not matched to a gene: 8. This CDR3 reads CASSALTGAISGNTIYF. The CDR3 region has the DNA TGTGCCAGCAGCGCATTGACAGGGGCCATCTCTGGAAACACCATATATTTT.